This T cell receptor (beta chain) was sequenced in a study of beta chain features in type 1 diabetes listed by TCRdb under 2018. Regarding the study in general: Mean age, gender distribution, total cell number and subset yield did not differ between patients and healthy donors. A total of over 95,000,000 sorted cells were examined across all samples, and RNA yield correlated strongly with the number of cells per subset. In the study, TCRB repertoires of sorted circulating CD4+ T cell subsets from recently diagnosed type 1 diabetes patients were compared with those of matched healthy donors. Whereas all 28 donors provided naive and central memory subsets, regulatory and stem cell-like memory subsets were isolated from just 8 patients and about 8 healthy donors.

Of note for this clone: Its antigen specificity is not known. Base qualities are missing; no much larger clone stands one base away.

From each donor, a single peripheral blood sample of about 120 mL on average was drawn into heparinised tubes. A BD FACSAria II and a panel including CD45RO, CCR7, CD25, CD127, CD95 and CD27 were used to sort naive, central memory, regulatory and stem cell-like memory CD4+ T cells. Purity was above 95% for every sorted population. PBMCs were isolated immediately by Lymphoprep density gradient centrifugation and stained directly without culture. So that batch effects would be minimized, each experiment stained and sorted samples in pairs, pairing one healthy donor with one patient. Including the terminal cysteine and phenylalanine, the CDR3 comprises 12 residues. The DNA shown is the 36-base CDR3, in frame from base 1. Trimming removed 2 bases from V and 4 bases from J, leaving 5 bases between the germline ends. The germline V gene sets CDR1 to SGHVS and CDR2 to FQNEAQ. What the study reported, not specific to this receptor: Type 1 diabetes patients showed a moderate but significant shortening of TCRB CDR3 length in all four CD4+ subsets. Fewer insertions and more nucleotide deletions at VDJ recombination sites were observed in patients with type 1 diabetes, implying thymic rearrangement abnormalities. Naive, central memory and regulatory TCRB repertoires appeared to be more similar among patients than among healthy donors. HLA sub-analyses involved small numbers of individuals, so any influence of HLA type on TCRB rearrangement remained unresolved. PCR may preferentially amplify shorter templates, but because patient and control samples were amplified and corrected together, any resulting skew would affect both groups equally. Because cDNA was sequenced instead of genomic DNA, highly expressing activated cells could be over-represented, though the groups showed no difference in activation or CD3 levels.

The High Capacity cDNA Reverse Transcription Kit was used to reverse transcribe all of the isolated RNA, meaning that expressed TCRB transcripts were what got sequenced. Deep immunoSEQ sequencing was applied to naive, central memory and regulatory T cell samples, giving an average of about 3.57 million total reads per sample. Sorted cells were lysed in RLT buffer and RNA was extracted with DNase-treated RNeasy Micro or Mini kits, depending on cell number. Each cell subset was processed separately to prevent cross-contamination, with patient and healthy donor samples processed together. TCRB sequences were amplified from cDNA with the immunoSEQ multiplex PCR, producing 87-bp fragments spanning the CDR3 region. The amplicons were sequenced using the Illumina HiSeq platform. On the authors' methods: Synthetic template baselines were used to correct PCR bias computationally, reads within Hamming distance 2 were collapsed together, and singletons that could not be merged were discarded. By aligning reads against IMGT, V, D and J genes, CDR3 length, and insertions or deletions at six rearrangement sites were assigned. Within each subset, clonotype counts were normalized to sorted cell number, after which true diversity and Gini coefficients were computed with the tcR R package. Repertoire sharing was quantified using the overlap coefficient calculated on TCRB nucleotide sequences. Out-of-frame TCRB sequences from naive cells were analyzed to stand in for the pre-selection repertoire. TCRdb carries this immuneACCESS record with in-frame sequences only. Its versions omit some clonotypes, under half of them owing to an unresolved V gene in the studies checked, with the rest unexplained. That table furnishes V, J and clone size, whereas the DNA furnished D and trimming. Recorded for this sample are about 900,000 clones; roughly 16% of them occurred a single time. In total, the top ten clones hold around 0.02% of the sample.

The sequence was obtained from a young woman in good health. The sample consisted of naive CD4+ T cells from blood. The cell subset or site label corresponds to: true naive CD4+ T cells. The chain links TRBV7-8 with TRBJ2-5, with the D gene too uncertain to name. The DNA sequence follows: TGTGCCAGCAGCTTAACGATAGAGACCCAGTACTTC. Translated, this gives CASSLTIETQYF.